This T cell receptor beta chain was identified during a study of T-cell reconstitution after alpha-beta-depleted transplantation in children. Study-wide results and caveats: About two months after transplant, alpha-beta T cells reportedly came from several hundred expanded graft clones.

Comment on this clonotype: As yet, its antigen is unknown.

Researchers prepared the TCRbeta library using unique molecular identifiers, the study reports. TCRdb reprocessed the PCR reads via MiXCR and lists one record per CDR3 protein. The sample has about 980,000 distinct CDR3 sequences; roughly 29% are singletons. This TCR came from a boy younger than two who had a stem cell transplant for SCID, so the T cells may come from the graft donor. This material consisted of PBMCs, mostly from graft donor cells, taken 360 days after TCRalphabeta/CD19-depleted stem cell transplant.

Here the CDR3 reads CASSYLGHASKAFF. The CDR3, as DNA: TGTGCCAGCAGTTACTTAGGACATGCTTCTAAGGCTTTCTTT. V is TRBV6-5 and J is TRBJ1-1; a possible D gene is TRBD1 (5 bases). The CDR3 contains 14 residues. V was pared by 1 base and J by 11 bases, with 17 bases between. Germline V CDR1 and CDR2: MNHEY, SVGAGI.